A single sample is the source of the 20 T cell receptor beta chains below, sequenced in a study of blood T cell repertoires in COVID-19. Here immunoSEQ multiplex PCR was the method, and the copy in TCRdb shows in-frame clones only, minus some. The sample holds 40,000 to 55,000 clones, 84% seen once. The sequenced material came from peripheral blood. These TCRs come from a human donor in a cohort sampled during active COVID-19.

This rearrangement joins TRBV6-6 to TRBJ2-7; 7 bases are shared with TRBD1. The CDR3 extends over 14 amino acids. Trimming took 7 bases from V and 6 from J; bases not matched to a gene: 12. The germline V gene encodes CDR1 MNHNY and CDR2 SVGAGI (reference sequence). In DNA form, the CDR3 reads TGTGCCAGCAAAGAAGACAGGGAAATGGGCGAGCAGTACTTC. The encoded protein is CASKEDREMGEQYF.

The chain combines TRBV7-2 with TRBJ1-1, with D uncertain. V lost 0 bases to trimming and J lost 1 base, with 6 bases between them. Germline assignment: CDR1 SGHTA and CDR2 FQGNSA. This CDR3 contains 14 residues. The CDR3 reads CASSLAVGNTEAFF. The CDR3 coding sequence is TGTGCCAGCAGCTTAGCGGTCGGGAACACTGAAGCTTTCTTT.

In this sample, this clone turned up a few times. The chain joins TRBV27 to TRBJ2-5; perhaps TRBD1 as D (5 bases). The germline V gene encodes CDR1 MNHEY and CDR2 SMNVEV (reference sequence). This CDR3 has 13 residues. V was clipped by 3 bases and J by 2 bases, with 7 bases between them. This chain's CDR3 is CASSFRQQETQYF. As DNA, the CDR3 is TGTGCCAGCAGTTTCCGACAGCAAGAGACCCAGTACTTC.

Here the CDR3 reads CASSRPTGTGGNEQFF. The CDR3 region has the DNA TGTGCCAGCAGCCGACCCACAGGGACGGGTGGCAATGAGCAGTTCTTC. The rearrangement uses TRBV9 and TRBJ2-1, with D possibly TRBD1 on 6 matching bases. The CDR3 covers 16 residues. The germline V gene encodes CDR1 SGDLS and CDR2 YYNGEE. Trimming left V 4 bases short and J 6 bases short, with 20 bases between.

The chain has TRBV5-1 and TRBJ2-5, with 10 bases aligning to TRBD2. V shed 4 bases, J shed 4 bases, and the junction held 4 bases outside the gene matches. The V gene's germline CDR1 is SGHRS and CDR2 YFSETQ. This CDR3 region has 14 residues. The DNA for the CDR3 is TGCGCCAGCAGCCCGGGACTAGCGCGAGAGACCCAGTACTTC. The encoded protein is CASSPGLARETQYF.

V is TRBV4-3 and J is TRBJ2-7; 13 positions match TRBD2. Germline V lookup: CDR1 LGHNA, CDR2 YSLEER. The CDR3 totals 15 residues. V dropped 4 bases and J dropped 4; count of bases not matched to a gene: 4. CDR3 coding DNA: TGCGCCAGCAGCCTCGGACTAGCGGGAGAGTACGAGCAGTACTTC. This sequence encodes CASSLGLAGEYEQYF.

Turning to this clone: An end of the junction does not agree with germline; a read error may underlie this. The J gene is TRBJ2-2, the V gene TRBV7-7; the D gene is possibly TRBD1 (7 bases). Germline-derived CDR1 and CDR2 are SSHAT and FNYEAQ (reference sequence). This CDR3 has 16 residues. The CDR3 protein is CASSLGHQGGTGELFF. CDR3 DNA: TGTGCTAGCAGCTTAGGCCACCAGGGGGGCACCGGGGAGCTGTTTTTT. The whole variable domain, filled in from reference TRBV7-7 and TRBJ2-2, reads GAGVSQSPRYKVTKRGQDVTLRCDPISSHATLYWYQQALGQGPEFLTYFNYEAQPDKSGLPSDRFSAERPEGSISTLTIQRTEQRDSAMYRCASSLGHQGGTGELFFGEGSRLTVL.

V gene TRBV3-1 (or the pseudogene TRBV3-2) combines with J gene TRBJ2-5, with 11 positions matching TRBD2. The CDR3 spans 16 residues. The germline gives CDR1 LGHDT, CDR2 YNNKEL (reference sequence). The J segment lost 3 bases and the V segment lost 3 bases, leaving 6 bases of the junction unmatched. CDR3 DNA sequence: TGTGCCAGCAGCCATGGGCTGACTAGCGGGGAAGAGACCCAGTACTTC. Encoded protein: CASSHGLTSGEETQYF.

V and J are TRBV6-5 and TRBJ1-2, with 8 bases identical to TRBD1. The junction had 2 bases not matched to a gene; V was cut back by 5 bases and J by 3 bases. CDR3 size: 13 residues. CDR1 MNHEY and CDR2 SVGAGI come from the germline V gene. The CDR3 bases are TGTGCCAGCAGTCAGGGGGCGTACTATGGCTACACCTTC. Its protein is CASSQGAYYGYTF.

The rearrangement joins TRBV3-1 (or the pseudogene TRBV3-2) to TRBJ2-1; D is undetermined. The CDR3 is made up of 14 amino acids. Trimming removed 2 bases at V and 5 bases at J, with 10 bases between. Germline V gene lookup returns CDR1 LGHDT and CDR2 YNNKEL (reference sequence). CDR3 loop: CASSQTDIDNEQFF. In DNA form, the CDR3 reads TGTGCCAGCAGCCAAACCGACATTGACAATGAGCAGTTCTTC.

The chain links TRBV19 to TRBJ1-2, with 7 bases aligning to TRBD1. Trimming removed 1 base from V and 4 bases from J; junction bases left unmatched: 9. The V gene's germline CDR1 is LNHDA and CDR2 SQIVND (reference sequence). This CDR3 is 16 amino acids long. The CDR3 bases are TGTGCCAGTAGTATAGGTACGACAGGGAATGTCTATGGCTACACCTTC. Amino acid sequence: CASSIGTTGNVYGYTF.

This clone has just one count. Here the CDR3 DNA reads TGTGCCAGCAGCCCTCCGACTAGCACAGATACGCAGTATTTT. Its translation: CASSPPTSTDTQYF. This chain links TRBV11-2 with TRBJ2-3; D is undetermined. Deletions cut 5 bases from V and 0 bases from J, with 9 bases between. The CDR3 runs to 14 residues. The germline V gene has CDR1 SGHAT and CDR2 FQNNGV.

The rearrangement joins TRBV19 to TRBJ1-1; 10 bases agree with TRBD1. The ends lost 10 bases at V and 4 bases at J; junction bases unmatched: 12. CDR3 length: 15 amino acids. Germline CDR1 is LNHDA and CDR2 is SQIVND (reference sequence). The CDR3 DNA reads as TGTGCCACCGTAATCACCCGGGACAGGGGCACTGAAGCTTTCTTT. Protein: CATVITRDRGTEAFF.

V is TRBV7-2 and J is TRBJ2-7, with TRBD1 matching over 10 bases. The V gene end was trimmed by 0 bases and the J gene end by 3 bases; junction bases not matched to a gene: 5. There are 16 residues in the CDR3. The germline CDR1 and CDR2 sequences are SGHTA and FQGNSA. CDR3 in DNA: TGTGCCAGCAGCTTAGCCGGGGGACAGGGGTTCTACGAGCAGTACTTC. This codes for CASSLAGGQGFYEQYF.

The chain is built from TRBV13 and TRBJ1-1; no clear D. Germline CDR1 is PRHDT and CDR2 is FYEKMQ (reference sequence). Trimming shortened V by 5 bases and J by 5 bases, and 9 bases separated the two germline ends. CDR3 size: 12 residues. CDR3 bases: TGTGCCAGCAGCCTTACCCGGACTGAAGCTTTCTTT. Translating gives CASSLTRTEAFF.

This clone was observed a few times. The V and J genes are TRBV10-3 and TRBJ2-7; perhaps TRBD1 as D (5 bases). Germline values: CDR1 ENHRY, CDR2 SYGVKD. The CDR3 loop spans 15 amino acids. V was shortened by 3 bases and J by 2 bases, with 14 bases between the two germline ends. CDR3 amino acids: CAISDPNRPPYEQYF. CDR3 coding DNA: TGTGCCATCAGTGACCCCAACAGGCCGCCCTACGAGCAGTACTTC.

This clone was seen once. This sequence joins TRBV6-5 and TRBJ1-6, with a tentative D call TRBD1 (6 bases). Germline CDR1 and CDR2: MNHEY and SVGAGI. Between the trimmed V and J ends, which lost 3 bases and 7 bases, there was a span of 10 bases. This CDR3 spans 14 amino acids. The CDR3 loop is CASSYQGNNSPLHF. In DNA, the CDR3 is TGTGCCAGCAGTTATCAGGGGAACAATTCACCCCTCCACTTT.

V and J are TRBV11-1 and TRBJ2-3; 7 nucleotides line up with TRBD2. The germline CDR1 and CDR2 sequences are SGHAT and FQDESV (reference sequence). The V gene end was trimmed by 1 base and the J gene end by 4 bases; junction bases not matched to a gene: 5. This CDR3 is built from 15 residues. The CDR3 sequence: CASSLVGGGSDTQYF. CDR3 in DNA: TGTGCCAGCAGCTTAGTTGGGGGAGGGTCAGATACGCAGTATTTT. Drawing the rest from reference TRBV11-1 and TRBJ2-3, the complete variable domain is EAEVAQSPRYKITEKSQAVAFWCDPISGHATLYWYRQILGQGPELLVQFQDESVVDDSQLPKDRFSAERLKGVDSTLKIQPAELGDSAMYLCASSLVGGGSDTQYFGPGTRLTVL.

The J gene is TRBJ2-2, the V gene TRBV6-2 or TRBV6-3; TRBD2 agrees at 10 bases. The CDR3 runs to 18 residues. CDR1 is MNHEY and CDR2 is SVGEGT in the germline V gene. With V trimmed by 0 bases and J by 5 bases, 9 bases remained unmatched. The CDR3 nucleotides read TGTGCCAGCAGTTACTCGACGGCTAGCGGGAGTTGGACCGGGGAGCTGTTTTTT. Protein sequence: CASSYSTASGSWTGELFF.

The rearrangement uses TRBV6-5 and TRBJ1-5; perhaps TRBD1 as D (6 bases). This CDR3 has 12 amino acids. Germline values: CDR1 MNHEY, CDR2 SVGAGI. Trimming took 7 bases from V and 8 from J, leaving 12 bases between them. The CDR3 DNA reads TGTGCCAGCACTCACAGGGTAAAGCCCCAGCATTTT. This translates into CASTHRVKPQHF.